The 16 T cell receptor beta chains given below trace back to one sample, sequenced in a study of radiation and T cells in renal cell carcinoma. Data came from immunoSEQ multiplex PCR; TCRdb stores just in-frame clones and leaves some out. The table has tens of thousands of clones, 85% seen once. Time point given: blood 4 weeks post-SBRT, at nephrectomy. Noted treatment: 15 Gy SBRT to primary tumor, nephrectomy 4 weeks later. Specimen: blood, collected from a patient whose treatment included radiotherapy and nephrectomy. These receptors were collected from a man in his forties or fifties with renal cell carcinoma.

This chain links TRBV27 with TRBJ2-1; D ambiguous. Germline CDR1 and CDR2: MNHEY and SMNVEV (reference sequence). CDR3 length: 15 amino acids. The V end lost 1 base, the J end lost 0 bases, and 7 bases lay between the germline ends. In nucleotides, the CDR3 is TGTGCCAGCAGTTTATTCCAGAGCTCCTACAATGAGCAGTTCTTC. Its translation: CASSLFQSSYNEQFF.

The chain couples TRBV13 to TRBJ2-7; D uncertain. CDR3 length equals 13 residues. The V end was cut by 5 bases, the J end by 3 bases, with 11 bases between. CDR1 PRHDT and CDR2 FYEKMQ come from the germline V gene (reference sequence). The CDR3 DNA sequence: TGTGCCAGCAGCCCTGGTCGCGTCTACGAGCAGTACTTC. Amino acid sequence: CASSPGRVYEQYF.

The CDR3 nucleotides read TGTGCCAGCAGTTACTCGGGCACACCAGATACGCAGTATTTT. This gives the protein CASSYSGTPDTQYF. The rearrangement joins TRBV6-5 to TRBJ2-3, with unresolved D. The CDR3 totals 14 residues. Trimming cost V 0 bases and J 4 bases, with 8 bases left between them. Germline V lookup: CDR1 MNHEY, CDR2 SVGAGI.

The V and J genes are TRBV28 and TRBJ2-1, with TRBD2 matching 9 bases. The CDR3 runs to 15 residues. V shed 9 bases, J shed 7 bases, and the junction held 13 bases outside the gene matches. The V gene's germline CDR1 is MDHEN and CDR2 SYDVKM. DNA of the CDR3: TGTGCCAGTATTCTTGTAGCGGGAGCTGGAAATGAGCAGTTCTTC. It is translated as CASILVAGAGNEQFF.

This chain uses TRBV6-5 with TRBJ2-5, with 7 bases aligning to TRBD2. Trimming removed 0 bases from V and 4 bases from J; junction bases left unmatched: 8. The V gene's germline CDR1 is MNHEY and CDR2 SVGAGI. This CDR3 has 16 residues. CDR3 sequence reads: CASSYSERGMGETQYF. The CDR3 DNA is TGTGCCAGCAGTTACTCTGAGCGGGGAATGGGAGAGACCCAGTACTTC.

The chain couples TRBV7-9 to TRBJ1-1; possibly TRBD1 for D (5 bases). The CDR3 totals 15 residues. V dropped 4 bases and J dropped 2 bases, with 14 bases sitting between them. The germline V gene encodes CDR1 SEHNR and CDR2 FQNEAQ (reference sequence). The CDR3 loop is CASSSAGTANTEAFF. The CDR3 coding sequence is TGTGCCAGCAGCTCAGCCGGGACGGCAAACACTGAAGCTTTCTTT.

This clone occurred a few times. The genes are TRBV7-3 and TRBJ1-5, with unresolved D. The V and J ends lost 4 bases and 4 bases respectively, with 2 bases between them. Per germline, CDR1 SGHTA and CDR2 FQGTGA. The CDR3 length is 11 residues. The CDR3 protein is CASSWNQPQHF. In DNA, the CDR3 is TGTGCCAGCAGCTGGAATCAGCCCCAGCATTTT.

J is TRBJ1-2 and V is TRBV15; D gene ambiguous. Germline V CDR1 and CDR2: LNHNV, YYDKDF (reference sequence). The CDR3 totals 15 residues. V was clipped by 1 base and J by 1 base, with 10 bases between them. CDR3 residues: CATSRVAQLNYGYTF. The CDR3 DNA reads as TGTGCCACCAGCAGAGTAGCTCAGCTTAACTATGGCTACACCTTC.

This clone showed up just once. The V and J genes are TRBV6-5 and TRBJ1-2; TRBD1 matches 10 bases. The germline V gene encodes CDR1 MNHEY and CDR2 SVGAGI. This CDR3 is 13 amino acids long. J lost 7 bases, V lost 5 bases, and 4 bases had no gene match. CDR3 in amino acids: CASSHRDRGGYTF. The CDR3 nucleotides are TGTGCCAGCAGTCACCGGGACAGGGGTGGCTACACCTTC.

The chain combines TRBV7-2 with TRBJ2-1, with no clear D. The CDR3 is 16 residues long. CDR1 is SGHTA and CDR2 is FQGNSA in the germline V gene. The V end was cut by 0 bases, the J end by 4 bases, with 13 bases between. The chain's CDR3 is CASSLADFRRYNEQFF. Here the CDR3 DNA reads TGTGCCAGCAGCTTAGCCGACTTCCGGCGATACAATGAGCAGTTCTTC.

This chain connects TRBV23-1 to TRBJ2-6; 8 bases fit TRBD1. TRBV23-1 is known as an ORF, though its function is uncertain. J was trimmed by 0 bases and V by 5 bases; bases with no gene match: 9. There are 18 residues in the CDR3. The CDR3 is CASSAPGQDASGANVLTF. The CDR3 DNA is TGCGCCAGCAGTGCGCCGGGACAGGATGCCTCTGGGGCCAACGTCCTGACTTTC.

The chain has TRBV7-8 and TRBJ2-3, with no clear D. The CDR3 contains 14 residues. Trimming removed 3 bases from V and 2 bases from J, with 9 bases in between. Germline-derived CDR1 and CDR2 are SGHVS and FQNEAQ. CDR3 coding DNA: TGTGCCAGCAGCTTGAACAGACTCACAGATACGCAGTATTTT. Translation gives CASSLNRLTDTQYF.

This sequence joins TRBV5-4 and TRBJ2-3; TRBD1 aligns across 8 bases. After removal of 1 base from V and 4 bases from J, the junction contained 5 bases not matched to a gene. This CDR3 region has 15 residues. The germline V gene encodes CDR1 SGHNT and CDR2 YYREEE (reference sequence). Here the CDR3 reads CASSLTGTGADTQYF. CDR3 DNA: TGTGCCAGCAGCTTGACCGGGACAGGAGCAGATACGCAGTATTTT.

The V and J genes are TRBV25-1 and TRBJ1-2, with a weak D call TRBD1 (5 bases). The V gene's germline CDR1 is MGHDK and CDR2 SYGVNS. CDR3 length: 13 amino acids. Between the trimmed V and J ends, which lost 1 base and 5 bases, there was a span of 8 bases. The DNA for the CDR3 is TGTGCCAGCAGTGAATTCAGGGAATATGGCTACACCTTC. Its protein is CASSEFREYGYTF.

The gene calls are TRBV5-1 and TRBJ2-3, with a weak D call TRBD2 (5 bases). CDR1 SGHRS and CDR2 YFSETQ come from the germline V gene. This CDR3 contains 16 residues. V lost 0 bases and J lost 0, with 11 bases in between. The chain's CDR3 is CASSLVSGASTDTQYF. The DNA for the CDR3 is TGCGCCAGCAGCTTGGTAAGCGGAGCTAGCACAGATACGCAGTATTTT.

The CDR3 region is CASSVGPSSGGTDTQYF. The CDR3 DNA reads as TGTGCCAGCAGCGTAGGCCCGAGTAGCGGCGGCACAGATACGCAGTATTTT. The chain couples TRBV9 to TRBJ2-3; D possibly corresponds to TRBD2 (6 bases). The CDR3 length is 17 residues. The V gene's germline CDR1 is SGDLS and CDR2 YYNGEE. The V end was cut by 0 bases, the J end by 1 base, with 15 bases between. The variable domain in full, completed from reference TRBV9 and TRBJ2-3, reads DSGVTQTPKHLITATGQRVTLRCSPRSGDLSVYWYQQSLDQGLQFLIQYYNGEERAKGNILERFSAQQFPDLHSELNLSSLELGDSALYFCASSVGPSSGGTDTQYFGPGTRLTVL.